This TCR beta chain derives from a study of blood T cell repertoires in COVID-19. The wider study: COVID-19 samples, acute and convalescent, were from the United States, Italy and Spain. From T cells, B-cell-depleted T cells, or PBMCs came the material, which was cDNA or gDNA.

It was during active infection that Seattle patients were enrolled and then longitudinally followed. V lost 2 bases and J lost 3, with 8 bases in between. The CDR3 sequence is 12 residues long. Germline lookup yields CDR1 GTSNPN and CDR2 SVGIG (reference sequence). Per the authors' pipeline: Scientists estimated how many nucleated cells there were by amplifying reference gene primers. Using immunoSEQ multiplex PCR, the repertoire was profiled, and TCRdb retains in-frame clones only, with some absent. That table furnishes V, J and clone size, whereas the DNA furnished D and trimming. The sample has 180,000 or so clones, 86% seen once; the top ten hold about 10%.

Sequencing used peripheral blood. The receptor's source is a woman aged 60-75 years with COVID-19, enrolled during active disease. The chain recombines TRBV30 with TRBJ2-7; tentative D call: TRBD2 (5 bases). CDR3 sequence reads: CAWSSGRYEQYF. CDR3 coding DNA: TGTGCCTGGAGTAGCGGACGCTACGAGCAGTACTTC.